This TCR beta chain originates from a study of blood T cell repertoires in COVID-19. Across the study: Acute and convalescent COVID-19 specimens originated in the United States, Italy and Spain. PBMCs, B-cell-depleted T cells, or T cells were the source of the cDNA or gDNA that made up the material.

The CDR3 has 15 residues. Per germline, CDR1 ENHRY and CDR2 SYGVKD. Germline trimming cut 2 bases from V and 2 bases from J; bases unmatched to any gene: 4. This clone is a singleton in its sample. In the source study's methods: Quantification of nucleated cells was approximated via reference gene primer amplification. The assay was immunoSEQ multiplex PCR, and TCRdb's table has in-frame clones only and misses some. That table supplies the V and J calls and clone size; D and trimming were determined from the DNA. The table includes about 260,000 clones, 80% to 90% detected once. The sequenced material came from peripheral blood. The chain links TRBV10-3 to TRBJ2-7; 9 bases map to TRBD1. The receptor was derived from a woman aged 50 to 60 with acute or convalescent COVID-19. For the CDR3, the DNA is TGTGCCATCAGTGAGCCGGGGGACAGGGCCTACGAGCAGTACTTC. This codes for CAISEPGDRAYEQYF.